A selection of T cell receptor beta chains follows, all from one sample in a study of CD8 T cells in ankylosing spondylitis. TCRdb ran MiXCR on the 5' RACE reads and lists one entry per CDR3 protein. Of some 220,000 distinct CDR3 sequences listed, over 9.5% were seen once; the top ten hold roughly 2.5%. The specimen sequenced was blood, either unsorted or a sorted T cell fraction (not recorded which). These receptors came from a male donor with ankylosing spondylitis or in good health (not recorded which). CDR3s include the opening cysteine and the closing phenylalanine or tryptophan. A D gene is named only where the DNA matches it firmly. Clone size is stated in some rows and not others, as once, few, many or a class when expanded.

J gene | V gene | clone size | D gene | CDR3 DNA | CDR3 protein
TRBJ2-7 | TRBV20-1 | once | TRBD2 | TGCAGTGCCATAAGGGCTAGCGGGGGATCTAACGAGCAGTACTTC | CSAIRASGGSNEQYF
TRBJ2-7 | TRBV5-1 | many | NA | TGCGCCAGCAGCTCCGTGGCGGGGAACACCTACGAGCAGTACTTC | CASSSVAGNTYEQYF
TRBJ1-2 | TRBV28 | few | TRBD1 | TGTGCCAGCAGACAGGGGACCTATGGCTACACCTTC | CASRQGTYGYTF
TRBJ2-7 | TRBV15 | many | NA | TGTGCCACCAGCCTAGAAACAGGGAGCTACGAGCAGTACTTC | CATSLETGSYEQYF
TRBJ2-7 | TRBV10-3 | NA | NA | TGTGCCATCAGTGAGTCCGGGGGCGGGCTGGAGCAGTACTTC | CAISESGGGLEQYF
TRBJ2-7 | TRBV5-6 | NA | NA | TGTGCCAGCAGCTCAGACTATCTCTACGAGCAGTACTTC | CASSSDYLYEQYF
TRBJ2-1 | TRBV3-1 | many | TRBD2 | TGTGCCAGCAGCCAAGCGGCGGGAGAAAGTGAGCAGTTCTTC | CASSQAAGESEQFF
TRBJ2-7 | TRBV18 | few | NA | TGTGCCAGCTCACCACGACAGCCCTACGAGCAGTACTTC | CASSPRQPYEQYF
TRBJ1-1 | TRBV20-1 | many | NA | TGCAGTGCCCCTCCGGGGCAATTGAACACTGAAGCTTTCTTT | CSAPPGQLNTEAFF
TRBJ1-1 | TRBV6-2/TRBV6-3 | many | NA | TGTGCCAGCAGTCCCAGTGGGGGGGAGAGCACTGAAGCTTTCTTT | CASSPSGGESTEAFF
TRBJ2-1 | TRBV3-1 | many | TRBD2 | TGTGCCAGCAGGTCCTCTACCGGGACTAGCGGCCTTTGGGAGCAGTTCTTC | CASRSSTGTSGLWEQFF
TRBJ2-7 | TRBV4-1 | few | NA | TGCGCCAGCAGCCAAGACGGGATTTACGAGCAGTACTTC | CASSQDGIYEQYF
TRBJ1-3 | TRBV5-1 | few | NA | TGCGCCAGCAGCACCCGGGGCGGAAACACCATATATTTT | CASSTRGGNTIYF
TRBJ2-5 | TRBV7-2 | few | NA | TGTGCCAGCAGCTTCGCAGGGGCTCCAGAGACCCAGTACTTC | CASSFAGAPETQYF
TRBJ1-1 | TRBV5-1 | many | NA | TGCGCCAGCAGCTTGGGAGGGGAAGGCACTGAAGCTTTCTTT | CASSLGGEGTEAFF
TRBJ2-4 | TRBV6-5 | NA | NA | TGTGCCAGCAGTTACTCGGACTTAGCCAAAAACATTCAGTACTTC | CASSYSDLAKNIQYF
TRBJ2-7 | TRBV18 | many | NA | TGTGCCAGCTCACCGACCGGAGCGTCCTACGAGCAGTACTTC | CASSPTGASYEQYF
TRBJ2-1 | TRBV7-2 | many | NA | TGTGCCAGCAGCTTGAATAGTGAGCAGTTCTTC | CASSLNSEQFF
TRBJ2-7 | TRBV20-1 | few | NA | TGCAGTGCGAGGAGGGGGCTAGATTACTACGAGCAGTACTTC | CSARRGLDYYEQYF
TRBJ2-1 | TRBV20-1 | many | NA | TGCAGTGCTCACAACTGGGGGAACAATGAGCAGTTCTTC | CSAHNWGNNEQFF
TRBJ2-4 | TRBV29-1 | many | TRBD2 | TGCAGCGCCCAGCGGGAGCACATTCAGTACTTC | CSAQREHIQYF
TRBJ2-7 | TRBV5-1 | many | NA | TGCGCCAGCAGGTCAGGTAGTAGCTACGAGCAGTACTTC | CASRSGSSYEQYF
TRBJ2-7 | TRBV7-9 | many | NA | TGTGCCAGCAGCTCAGACAGGTCCTACGAGCAGTACTTC | CASSSDRSYEQYF
TRBJ1-1 | TRBV3-1 | many | TRBD1 | TGTGCCAGCAGCCCTCTAGGACAGGGCGTTGAAGCTTTCTTT | CASSPLGQGVEAFF
TRBJ2-5 | TRBV7-2 | few | TRBD1 | TGTGCCAGCAGCTCGGGACAGGGGGCACGGGGGACCCAGTACTTC | CASSSGQGARGTQYF
TRBJ2-2 | TRBV29-1 | many | NA | TGCAGCGTTGACGGGAACACCGGGGAGCTGTTTTTT | CSVDGNTGELFF
TRBJ1-2 | TRBV6-1 | many | TRBD1 | TGTGCCAGTGTGGGGCCAGGGGGCGTGGGAGGCTACACCTTC | CASVGPGGVGGYTF
TRBJ2-1 | TRBV6-5 | NA | NA | TGTGCCAGCAGTTCCCGGGTTACGGGAGACTACAATGAGCAGTTCTTC | CASSSRVTGDYNEQFF